This TCR beta chain was captured in a study of shared clonotypes between healthy human individuals. Only in-frame clones appear in the TCRdb table, and some are missing; sequencing was by immunoSEQ multiplex PCR. The sample includes under 1 million clones, almost 95% seen only once; the top ten take 24%. Terminally differentiated effector memory CD45RA+ cells were left out of the naive CD8 fraction, which was CD45RO-negative and positively selected for CCR7. This clone was recorded only once. Sequencing was performed on naive CD8+ T cells sorted from blood. This sequence originates from a man under 40 in good health.

In nucleotides, the CDR3 is TGTGCCAGCAGCTTAGCTCTGGGGTCTAGCGGGATCCCCACAGATACGCAGTATTTT. Encoded protein: CASSLALGSSGIPTDTQYF. The chain has TRBV7-6 and TRBJ2-3; TRBD2 aligns across 9 bases. Trimming removed 0 bases from V and 2 bases from J; junction bases left unmatched: 12. The V gene's germline CDR1 is SGHVS and CDR2 FNYEAQ. This CDR3 comprises 19 residues.